The 21 T cell receptor beta chains below come from one sample, sequenced in a study of shared clonotypes between healthy human individuals. Produced via immunoSEQ multiplex PCR; TCRdb's table is partial and in-frame only. The sample holds roughly 490,000 clones, 75% to 85% seen once. The sequencing input was PBMCs. Source of these receptors: a woman aged 40 to 50 in good health. Some clones in this sample may be carry-over from other donors' samples.

The chain carries TRBV18 and TRBJ2-7; 11 bases map to TRBD2. The trim removed 4 bases at V and 0 bases at J, leaving 11 bases unmatched. The CDR3 is 18 amino acids. Germline V gives CDR1 KGHSH, CDR2 LQKENI. CDR3 sequence (DNA): TGTGCCAGCTCACTGTCCGGGACTAGCGGAGCAAGCTCCTACGAGCAGTACTTC. Its translation: CASSLSGTSGASSYEQYF. Drawing the rest from reference TRBV18 and TRBJ2-7, the complete variable domain is NAGVMQNPRHLVRRRGQEARLRCSPMKGHSHVYWYRQLPEEGLKFMVYLQKENIIDESGMPKERFSAEFPKEGPSILRIQQVVRGDSAAYFCASSLSGTSGASSYEQYFGPGTRLTVT.

This clone has just a few counts. The V call is TRBV7-9, the J call TRBJ2-2; TRBD1 agrees at 7 bases. J gave up 3 bases and V 4 bases, and 11 bases lay outside the gene matches. Germline CDR1 and CDR2: SEHNR and FQNEAQ (reference sequence). This CDR3 is built from 17 residues. The CDR3 is CASSYTSTGTYTGELFF. The CDR3, as DNA: TGTGCCAGCAGCTATACCTCGACAGGGACGTACACCGGGGAGCTGTTTTTT.

With respect to this clone: A much larger clone differs by one base, so this may be a read error. Other nucleotide sequences from this sample produce the same CDR3. The chain links TRBV11-2 to TRBJ2-3; no firm D call. From germline, CDR1 is SGHAT and CDR2 FQNNGV. Trimming removed 1 base at V and 1 base at J, with 3 bases between. The CDR3 is 13 amino acids. The CDR3, as DNA: TGTGCCAGCAGCTTAGCTGGCACAGATACGCAGTATTTT. It specifies CASSLAGTDTQYF.

V and J are TRBV7-9 and TRBJ2-1; 7 nucleotides line up with TRBD2. Trimming cost V 5 bases and J 3 bases; bases outside gene matches: 7. The germline CDR1 and CDR2 sequences are SEHNR and FQNEAQ (reference sequence). The CDR3 runs 15 residues. The CDR3 DNA follows: TGTGCCAGCAGCAGGGAGGGAGTTAGCTACAATGAGCAGTTCTTC. Protein sequence: CASSREGVSYNEQFF. Looking up the rest from reference TRBV7-9 and TRBJ2-1 gives the full variable domain: DTGVSQNPRHKITKRGQNVTFRCDPISEHNRLYWYRQTLGQGPEFLTYFQNEAQLEKSRLLSDRFSAERPKGSFSTLEIQRTEQGDSAMYLCASSREGVSYNEQFFGPGTRLTVL.

This clone has at least ten counts. The gene calls are TRBV7-9 and TRBJ1-1; a weak D match, TRBD1 (6 bases). Trimming took off 1 base at V and 1 base at J, with 10 bases between the two ends. CDR1 is SEHNR, CDR2 FQNEAQ, per germline (reference sequence). There are 15 residues in the CDR3. The CDR3: CASSLEPQGNTEAFF. In nucleotides, the CDR3 is TGTGCCAGCAGCTTAGAACCACAGGGGAACACTGAAGCTTTCTTT.

This chain connects TRBV28 to TRBJ1-3; 9 positions match TRBD1. The CDR3 has 14 residues. Looked up from germline, CDR1 is MDHEN and CDR2 is SYDVKM. The junction had 2 bases not matched to a gene; V was cut back by 5 bases and J by 3 bases. CDR3 DNA sequence: TGTGCCAGCAGTACGACAGGGGGTGGAAACACCATATATTTT. Translated, it gives CASSTTGGGNTIYF.

This clone came up many times. Different DNA sequences within this sample yield the same CDR3. The V call is TRBV27, the J call TRBJ2-1, with TRBD2 matching over 7 bases. The J segment lost 15 bases and the V segment lost 4 bases, leaving 12 bases of the junction unmatched. From germline, CDR1 is MNHEY and CDR2 SMNVEV (reference sequence). The length of the CDR3 is 13 residues. The CDR3 nucleotides read TGTGCCAGCAGTTCCCAGGGCGGGAGTCAGTGGTTCTTC. It is translated as CASSSQGGSQWFF.

The chain employs TRBV7-2 and TRBJ2-7, with D maybe TRBD2 (7 bases). The germline V gene encodes CDR1 SGHTA and CDR2 FQGNSA. V shed 3 bases and J shed 4 bases, with 16 bases lying between them. This CDR3 region has 15 residues. CDR3 sequence (DNA): TGTGCCAGCAGCTTTCTCGGGGGGCGGGAGTACGAGCAGTACTTC. Its translation is CASSFLGGREYEQYF.

V and J are TRBV6-5 and TRBJ2-1; no clear D gene. V was cut by 1 base and J by 0 bases, with 7 bases left in between. Germline V gene sequence: CDR1 MNHEY, CDR2 SVGAGI. CDR3 length: 15 amino acids. The CDR3 DNA is TGTGCCAGCAGTTACTTCCCCAGCTCCTACAATGAGCAGTTCTTC. Translated, it gives CASSYFPSSYNEQFF.

This CDR3 reads CASPGLAGGLDEQFF. The CDR3 coding sequence is TGCGCCAGTCCCGGTTTAGCGGGAGGGCTCGATGAGCAGTTCTTC. The chain couples TRBV10-1 to TRBJ2-1; TRBD2 matches at 11 bases. CDR1 and CDR2 (germline): WNHNN, SYGVQD (reference sequence). V was pared by 9 bases and J by 8 bases, with 12 bases of the junction left unmatched. This CDR3 has 15 amino acids.

The chain recombines TRBV4-2 with TRBJ1-1; D ambiguous. The CDR3 runs to 15 residues. Looked up from germline, CDR1 is LGHNA and CDR2 is YNFKEQ. The germline V and J ends were trimmed by 0 bases and 5 bases, with 13 bases remaining between them. DNA for the CDR3: TGTGCCAGCAGCCAAGATCTAGGGCGTAGGACTGAAGCTTTCTTT. This sequence encodes CASSQDLGRRTEAFF.

The V gene is TRBV2, the J gene TRBJ2-2; D ambiguous. The germline V and J ends were trimmed by 7 bases and 0 bases, with 12 bases remaining between them. This CDR3 has 15 residues. The germline V gene has CDR1 SNHLY and CDR2 FYNNEI. The CDR3 coding sequence is TGTGCCAGCACCGAGCGCAGATCGAACACCGGGGAGCTGTTTTTT. This sequence encodes CASTERRSNTGELFF.

The chain links TRBV30 to TRBJ2-5; 7 bases are a match to TRBD2. The CDR3 totals 14 residues. Germline CDR1 GTSNPN, CDR2 SVGIG (reference sequence). Germline trimming cut 4 bases from V and 5 bases from J; bases unmatched to any gene: 10. CDR3 sequence reads: CAWTPGGWVETQYF. DNA of the CDR3: TGTGCCTGGACTCCGGGAGGTTGGGTGGAGACCCAGTACTTC.

This clone came up a few times. V usage is TRBV27 and J usage is TRBJ2-5; D unresolved. Germline V CDR1 and CDR2: MNHEY, SMNVEV (reference sequence). The CDR3 is 13 amino acids. Trimming pared 3 bases from V and 3 bases from J, leaving 8 bases between. The CDR3 nucleotides read TGTGCCAGCAGTTTGCGACGGAAAGAGACCCAGTACTTC. Translating gives CASSLRRKETQYF.

V is TRBV5-6 and J is TRBJ2-5; 8 bases are shared with TRBD2. This CDR3 has 15 residues. Germline assignment: CDR1 SGHDT and CDR2 YYEEEE. V dropped 2 bases and J dropped 2; count of bases not matched to a gene: 5. In nucleotides, the CDR3 is TGTGCCAGCAGCTTTCAGCTAGCGGGTCAAGAGACCCAGTACTTC. It is translated as CASSFQLAGQETQYF.

As to this clone: This CDR3 is also generated by other DNA sequences in the sample. This chain links TRBV19 with TRBJ1-5; 12 bases line up with TRBD1. Germline CDR1 is LNHDA and CDR2 is SQIVND (reference sequence). V trimming: 5 bases; J trimming: 7 bases; junction bases outside the gene matches: 3. The CDR3 is 14 amino acids. In DNA form, the CDR3 reads TGTGCCAGTAGTGGGACAGGGGGCAGGCAGCCCCAGCATTTT. Amino acids: CASSGTGGRQPQHF.

CDR3 nucleotides: TGTGCCAGCAGCCCTAGCGGGAGCGGGTACGAGCAGTACTTC. Amino acids: CASSPSGSGYEQYF. The V and J genes are TRBV9 and TRBJ2-7; 10 bases match TRBD2. With V trimmed by 4 bases and J by 4 bases, 5 bases remained unmatched. Per the germline V gene, CDR1 is SGDLS and CDR2 is YYNGEE. The CDR3 covers 14 residues.

The chain has TRBV28 and TRBJ1-4, with TRBD1 identical over 11 bases. CDR1 is MDHEN, CDR2 SYDVKM, per germline. The CDR3 extends over 18 amino acids. With 6 bases clipped from V and 0 bases from J, the junction kept 9 bases outside the gene matches. CDR3 sequence reads: CASSPPGQGVATNEKLFF. DNA of the CDR3: TGTGCCAGCAGCCCACCGGGACAGGGGGTTGCAACTAATGAAAAACTGTTTTTT.

This clone has a count of ten or more. The chain couples TRBV10-1 to TRBJ1-1; D call uncertain. Per the germline V gene, CDR1 is WNHNN and CDR2 is SYGVQD (reference sequence). V was pared by 6 bases and J by 0 bases, with 8 bases between. The CDR3 consists of 13 residues. This chain's CDR3 is CASSVGLNTEAFF. In nucleotides, the CDR3 is TGCGCCAGCAGCGTGGGTCTGAACACTGAAGCTTTCTTT.

With regard to this clone: Other DNA sequences within the sample encode an identical CDR3. The chain joins TRBV5-4 to TRBJ2-7; D gene unclear. The germline gives CDR1 SGHNT, CDR2 YYREEE (reference sequence). The CDR3 consists of 13 residues. The V end lost 0 bases, the J end lost 2 bases, and 6 bases lay between the germline ends. Written as DNA, the CDR3 is TGTGCCAGCAGCTTGGGCCTGACCTACGAGCAGTACTTC. This translates into CASSLGLTYEQYF.

This rearrangement joins TRBV2 to TRBJ2-1; 12 bases are a match to TRBD2. The CDR3 contains 14 residues. From germline, CDR1 is SNHLY and CDR2 FYNNEI. Trimming took 9 bases from V and 7 from J; bases not matched to a gene: 7. The CDR3 region has the DNA TGTGCCAGACGGAGGCTAGCGGGAGGGAATGAGCAGTTCTTC. Its protein product is CARRRLAGGNEQFF.